A selection of T cell receptor beta chains follows, all from one sample in a study of regulatory T cells in long-lasting Graves disease. TCRdb fed the multiplex PCR reads into MiXCR, producing one record per CDR3 protein. The profile shows 420,000 or so distinct CDR3 sequences, less than 20% of them singletons. These data also formed part of another study, on T cells in Graves' hyperthyroidism and ophthalmopathy.

The starting material was peripheral blood mononuclear cells (PBMCs), obtained at new diagnosis, from a patient treated with antithyroid drugs. These receptors originate from a woman aged 18 to 35 with Graves disease. The CDR3 runs from the conserved cysteine through the conserved F or W. D genes are given only for firm matches. Clone size is given for some rows only: seen once, a few or many times, or a class if the clone is expanded.

clone size | J gene | V gene | D gene | CDR3 DNA | CDR3 protein
NA | TRBJ1-5 | TRBV20-1 | NA | TGCAGTGCTAGTAATGTGGGTTTTTACAATCAGCCCCAGCATTTT | CSASNVGFYNQPQHF
many | TRBJ2-1 | TRBV20-1 | NA | TGCAGTGCTAGAGTCCCCGGAAAAGGATATACTACTGAGCAGTTCTTC | CSARVPGKGYTTEQFF
many | TRBJ2-5 | TRBV7-9 | TRBD1 | TGTGCCAGCAGTTCCGACAGGGGAGAGACCCAGTACTTC | CASSSDRGETQYF
many | TRBJ2-7 | TRBV12-3/TRBV12-4 | NA | TGTGCCAGCAGTTTAGCGAGCCGGGGGTCCTACGAGCAGTACTTC | CASSLASRGSYEQYF
NA | TRBJ1-1 | TRBV6-1 | NA | TGTGCCAGCAGGGAATACCCAAACACTGAAGCTTTCTTT | CASREYPNTEAFF
many | TRBJ2-7 | TRBV28 | NA | TGTGCCAGCAGCCCCCCCGCCGGCTACGAGCAGTACTTC | CASSPPAGYEQYF
NA | TRBJ2-2 | TRBV30 | NA | TGTGCCTGGAGTGTTTTGTTAGCGCCGAACACCGGGGAGCTGTTTTTT | CAWSVLLAPNTGELFF
few | TRBJ2-7 | TRBV29-1 | TRBD2 | TGCAGCGGCCTTGGCGGGAGCTACGAGCAGTACTTC | CSGLGGSYEQYF
NA | TRBJ2-1 | TRBV20-1 | NA | TGCAGTGCTAGAGATTCGCACCAACACAATGAGCAGTTCTTC | CSARDSHQHNEQFF
many | TRBJ2-1 | TRBV3-1 | TRBD2 | TGTGCCAGCAGCCAAGATCTTGGCGGGAGACTCTACAATGAGCAGTTCTTC | CASSQDLGGRLYNEQFF
few | TRBJ1-3 | TRBV28 | TRBD1 | TGTGCCAGCAGGCCTGACAGGGATAGAAACACCATATATTTT | CASRPDRDRNTIYF
many | TRBJ2-5 | TRBV7-6 | NA | TGTGCCAGCAGCCCCCGCCCCCAAGAGACCCAGTACTTC | CASSPRPQETQYF
many | TRBJ2-7 | TRBV9 | TRBD1 | TGTGCCAGCAGCGTAGGAGGGGGCGAGTACGAGCAGTACTTC | CASSVGGGEYEQYF